This TCR beta chain is from a study of T-cell reconstitution after alpha-beta-depleted transplantation in children. Study-wide results and caveats: Newly made T cells mostly supplied T-cell counts and diversity one year after transplant. After transplant, at about two months, alpha-beta T cells were reportedly derived from several hundred expanded graft clones. Certain patients had high TCRbeta diversity at day 60, and it came from recipient T cells and thymic progenitors that survived.

Researchers prepared the TCRbeta library using unique molecular identifiers, the study reports. TCRdb itself ran the PCR reads through MiXCR, one entry per CDR3 protein. The table records about 1,000,000 distinct CDR3 sequences, around 30% of them present only once. About this clonotype: The antigen remains unidentified.

The CDR3 contains 16 residues. The trim removed 5 bases at V and 2 bases at J, leaving 7 bases unmatched. The sequence came from a boy younger than two who had a stem cell transplant for SCID, so the T cells may come from the graft donor. The J gene is TRBJ2-5, the V gene TRBV12-3 or TRBV12-4, with TRBD1 identical over 11 bases. The sequenced sample was PBMCs, mostly from graft donor cells, obtained 360 days after TCRalphabeta/CD19-depleted stem cell transplant. The CDR3 spells CASSTPWDRGQETQYF. In nucleotides, the CDR3 is TGTGCCAGCAGTACCCCGTGGGACAGGGGGCAAGAGACCCAGTACTTC.